The 21 T cell receptor beta chains given below trace back to one sample, sequenced in a study of blood T cell repertoires in COVID-19. Sequencing used immunoSEQ multiplex PCR; TCRdb keeps in-frame clones, though not all of them. The repertoire has about 360,000 clones, around 87% of them found once; the top ten carry 1.5% to 2.5%. The sample taken for sequencing was PBMCs or T cells enriched from blood (not recorded which). These receptors were obtained from a man aged 40-49 years in a cohort exposed to, infected with or recovered from COVID-19 (not recorded which).

This rearrangement joins TRBV6-5 to TRBJ2-1; D is unresolved. The CDR3 totals 12 residues. V was trimmed by 4 bases and J by 2 bases, leaving 3 bases between them. Germline values: CDR1 MNHEY, CDR2 SVGAGI. This CDR3 is CASSSPYNEQFF. The DNA for the CDR3 is TGTGCCAGCAGTTCTCCCTACAATGAGCAGTTCTTC.

For this clone: This sample also contains other DNA sequences that code for the same CDR3. This chain uses TRBV27 with TRBJ1-5, with unresolved D. Germline V lookup: CDR1 MNHEY, CDR2 SMNVEV (reference sequence). With 2 bases removed from V and 2 bases from J, the gap between germline ends came to 4 bases. The CDR3 has 13 amino acids. CDR3 loop: CASSLTGNQPQHF. CDR3 nucleotides: TGTGCCAGCAGTTTAACTGGCAATCAGCCCCAGCATTTT.

V and J are TRBV19 and TRBJ2-1, with D perhaps matching TRBD1 (5 bases). This CDR3 is 12 amino acids long. V lost 4 bases, J lost 7 bases, and 8 bases lay in between. Per germline, CDR1 LNHDA and CDR2 SQIVND (reference sequence). CDR3 sequence: CASSTGINEQFF. CDR3 DNA sequence: TGTGCCAGTAGTACAGGGATAAATGAGCAGTTCTTC.

The V call is TRBV30, the J call TRBJ2-1; 8 positions agree with TRBD2. Trimming cost V 3 bases and J 7 bases; bases outside gene matches: 8. This CDR3 comprises 14 residues. Germline-derived CDR1 and CDR2 are GTSNPN and SVGIG (reference sequence). The CDR3 nucleotides read TGTGCCTGGAGGCCCCCCGGGACTAGTAATGAGCAGTTCTTC. Protein sequence: CAWRPPGTSNEQFF.

The chain has TRBV5-1 and TRBJ2-7; maybe TRBD1 (5 bases). The CDR3 covers 13 residues. The V end lost 5 bases, the J end lost 3 bases, and 12 bases lay between the germline ends. CDR1 and CDR2 from the germline V gene are SGHRS and YFSETQ. The CDR3 protein is CASSTQQGYEQYF. As DNA, the CDR3 is TGCGCCAGCAGTACGCAGCAGGGCTACGAGCAGTACTTC.

The chain employs TRBV10-3 and TRBJ1-1; 7 nucleotides line up with TRBD1. V lost 0 bases, J lost 4 bases, and 2 bases stayed unmatched. The CDR3 length is 14 residues. Germline assignment: CDR1 ENHRY and CDR2 SYGVKD. The CDR3 DNA sequence: TGTGCCATCAGTGAGTCGAGACAGGGCACTGAAGCTTTCTTT. The encoded protein is CAISESRQGTEAFF.

This chain links TRBV11-3 with TRBJ2-3; D is possibly TRBD2 (5 bases). The germline V gene encodes CDR1 SGHNT and CDR2 YENEEA. The germline V and J ends were trimmed by 1 base and 1 base, with 12 bases remaining between them. The CDR3 contains 16 residues. CDR3 DNA: TGTGCCAGCAGCTTAGGACGGACTCCAGGCACAGATACGCAGTATTTT. It translates to CASSLGRTPGTDTQYF.

The chain is built from TRBV18 and TRBJ1-3, with D possibly TRBD1 on 5 matching bases. Germline values: CDR1 KGHSH, CDR2 LQKENI. This CDR3 spans 16 amino acids. V was trimmed by 3 bases and J by 0 bases, leaving 12 bases between them. The CDR3 loop is CASSPSDSRSGNTIYF. The CDR3 DNA reads TGTGCCAGCTCACCTTCCGACAGCCGCTCTGGAAACACCATATATTTT.

The gene calls are TRBV5-1 and TRBJ1-2; no clear D. This CDR3 spans 15 amino acids. The V gene lost 0 bases and the J gene lost 7 bases, with 16 bases spanning the gap. The V gene's germline CDR1 is SGHRS and CDR2 YFSETQ. The CDR3: CASSLGGSSEGGYTF. Here the CDR3 DNA reads TGCGCCAGCAGCTTGGGAGGGTCCTCTGAGGGTGGCTACACCTTC. Complete variable domain (other parts from reference TRBV5-1 and TRBJ1-2): KAGVTQTPRYLIKTRGQQVTLSCSPISGHRSVSWYQQTPGQGLQFLFEYFSETQRNKGNFPGRFSGRQFSNSRSEMNVSTLELGDSALYLCASSLGGSSEGGYTFGSGTRLTVV.

The V gene is TRBV5-1, the J gene TRBJ2-1; D is perhaps TRBD2 (5 bases). The CDR3 sequence is 13 residues long. V was pared by 4 bases and J by 7 bases, with 12 bases between. Germline CDR1 and CDR2: SGHRS and YFSETQ. CDR3 DNA sequence: TGCGCCAGCAGCCAATTACGGGGAAATGAGCAGTTCTTC. This codes for CASSQLRGNEQFF.

The rearrangement uses TRBV19 and TRBJ1-1, with 9 positions matching TRBD1. Trimming took 7 bases from V and 2 from J; bases not matched to a gene: 5. This CDR3 spans 14 amino acids. The V gene's germline CDR1 is LNHDA and CDR2 SQIVND (reference sequence). CDR3 coding DNA: TGTGCCAGTATTAGGGGACAGGGAAACACTGAAGCTTTCTTT. Protein sequence: CASIRGQGNTEAFF.

The V gene is TRBV19, the J gene TRBJ1-4; D remains ambiguous. Germline assignment: CDR1 LNHDA and CDR2 SQIVND (reference sequence). CDR3 size: 13 residues. Trimming left V 3 bases short and J 8 bases short, with 10 bases between. CDR3 amino acids: CASSMVGEEKLFF. DNA for the CDR3: TGTGCCAGTAGTATGGTCGGGGAAGAAAAACTGTTTTTT.

The V call is TRBV7-8, the J call TRBJ1-2; TRBD1 agrees at 9 bases. CDR1 is SGHVS and CDR2 is FQNEAQ in the germline V gene. The CDR3 sequence is 14 residues long. J was trimmed by 3 bases and V by 5 bases; bases with no gene match: 4. This chain's CDR3 is CASSGWDRDYGYTF. The CDR3 DNA is TGTGCCAGCAGCGGATGGGACAGGGACTATGGCTACACCTTC.

The chain recombines TRBV28 with TRBJ2-7, with 7 bases that match TRBD1. Germline CDR1 MDHEN, CDR2 SYDVKM. The CDR3 length is 15 residues. Trimming cost V 3 bases and J 5 bases; bases outside gene matches: 10. Written as DNA, the CDR3 is TGTGCCAGCAGTTTGACAGGGTCGAAATCCCACGAGCAGTACTTC. Amino acids: CASSLTGSKSHEQYF.

This clone has a single count. V usage is TRBV11-1 and J usage is TRBJ2-7; TRBD1 matches at 7 bases. Germline-derived CDR1 and CDR2 are SGHAT and FQDESV (reference sequence). Trimming removed 2 bases from V and 6 bases from J; junction bases left unmatched: 4. The CDR3 has 13 amino acids. This CDR3 reads CASSLPGQFEQYF. In DNA, the CDR3 is TGTGCCAGCAGCTTACCGGGACAGTTCGAGCAGTACTTC.

The chain uses TRBV4-1 and TRBJ1-1; 8 positions match TRBD1. The length of the CDR3 is 18 residues. Germline V CDR1 and CDR2: MGHRA, YSYEKL. V was clipped by 2 bases and J by 1 base; unmatched bases: 12. Here the CDR3 DNA reads TGCGCCAGCAGCCAACCGGGACAGGTAGTTGTTCCGAACACTGAAGCTTTCTTT. It translates to CASSQPGQVVVPNTEAFF.

The chain carries TRBV7-8 and TRBJ2-1; TRBD2 agrees at 7 bases. The CDR3 covers 15 residues. Looked up from germline, CDR1 is SGHVS and CDR2 is FQNEAQ. Trimming removed 1 base from V and 2 bases from J; junction bases left unmatched: 2. The CDR3 sequence: CASSLVAGPYNEQFF. CDR3 nucleotides: TGTGCCAGCAGCTTAGTAGCGGGCCCCTACAATGAGCAGTTCTTC.

V gene TRBV24-1 combines with J gene TRBJ2-2, with D tentatively TRBD1 (5 bases). The CDR3 totals 14 residues. Germline-derived CDR1 and CDR2 are KGHDR and SFDVKD. The V and J ends lost 6 bases and 4 bases respectively, with 11 bases between them. The CDR3 coding sequence is TGTGCCACCAGTTCGACAGCGAGCACCGGGGAGCTGTTTTTT. This codes for CATSSTASTGELFF.

The chain couples TRBV7-3 to TRBJ2-1, with a weak D call TRBD1 (6 bases). This CDR3 region has 14 residues. V lost 5 bases, J lost 2 bases, and 10 bases lay in between. Germline V CDR1 and CDR2: SGHTA, FQGTGA. CDR3 protein: CASSPGQTYNEQFF. CDR3 nucleotides: TGTGCCAGCAGCCCTGGACAGACCTACAATGAGCAGTTCTTC.

In DNA, the CDR3 is TGTGCCAGCAGCCGTGGGACTAGCGGGAGATGGGAGCAGTTCTTC. Protein: CASSRGTSGRWEQFF. The chain has TRBV28 and TRBJ2-1; 14 bases line up with TRBD2. This CDR3 has 15 residues. Germline CDR1 reads MDHEN; CDR2 reads SYDVKM. J lost 10 bases, V lost 6 bases, and 8 bases had no gene match.

The chain links TRBV28 to TRBJ1-2; TRBD1 aligns across 9 bases. CDR1 is MDHEN, CDR2 SYDVKM, per germline. The CDR3 length is 14 residues. Germline trimming cut 1 base from V and 6 bases from J; bases unmatched to any gene: 3. CDR3 bases: TGTGCCAGCAGTTTATCTCGGGACAGGGATGGCTACACCTTC. This codes for CASSLSRDRDGYTF.